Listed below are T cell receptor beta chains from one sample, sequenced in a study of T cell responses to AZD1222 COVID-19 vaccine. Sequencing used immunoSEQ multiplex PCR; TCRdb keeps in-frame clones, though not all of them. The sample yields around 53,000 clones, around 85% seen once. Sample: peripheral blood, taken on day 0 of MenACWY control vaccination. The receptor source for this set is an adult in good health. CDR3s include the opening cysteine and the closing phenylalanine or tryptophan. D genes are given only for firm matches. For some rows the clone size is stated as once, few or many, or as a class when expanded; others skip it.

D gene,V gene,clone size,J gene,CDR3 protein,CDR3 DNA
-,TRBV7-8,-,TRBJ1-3,CASSPQGVAGNTIYF,TGTGCCAGCAGCCCCCAGGGAGTCGCTGGAAACACCATATATTTT
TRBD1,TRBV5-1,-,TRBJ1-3,CASSLTGAGNTIYF,TGCGCCAGCAGCTTAACAGGGGCTGGAAACACCATATATTTT
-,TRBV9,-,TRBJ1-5,CASSVRGDPHQPQHF,TGTGCCAGCAGCGTAAGGGGGGATCCGCATCAGCCCCAGCATTTT
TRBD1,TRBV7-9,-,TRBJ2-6,CASSRHRGYGANVLTF,TGTGCCAGCAGCAGACACAGGGGATATGGGGCCAACGTCCTGACTTTC
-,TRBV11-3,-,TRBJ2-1,CASSLDLSGPYNEQFF,TGTGCCAGCAGCTTAGATCTTAGCGGTCCCTACAATGAGCAGTTCTTC
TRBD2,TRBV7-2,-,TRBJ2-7,CASSPEREGRYEQYF,TGTGCCAGCTCTCCGGAGCGGGAGGGCCGTTACGAGCAGTACTTC
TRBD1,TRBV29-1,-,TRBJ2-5,CSVEQGQGAIGLETQYF,TGCAGCGTTGAACAGGGACAGGGGGCCATCGGTCTTGAGACCCAGTACTTC
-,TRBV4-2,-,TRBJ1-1,CASSQVQNTEAFF,TGTGCCAGCAGCCAAGTCCAGAACACTGAAGCTTTCTTT
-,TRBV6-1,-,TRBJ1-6,CASSDRQGNSPLHF,TGTGCCAGCAGTGACCGGCAGGGGAATTCACCCCTCCACTTT
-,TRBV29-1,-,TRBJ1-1,CSASGGATEAFF,TGCAGCGCCTCTGGGGGGGCCACTGAAGCTTTCTTT
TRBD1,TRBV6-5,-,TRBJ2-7,CASSKPGQGRYEQYF,TGTGCCAGCAGTAAACCGGGACAGGGAAGATACGAGCAGTACTTC
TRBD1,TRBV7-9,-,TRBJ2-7,CASSPRGHEQYF,TGTGCCAGCAGCCCCAGGGGGCACGAGCAGTACTTC
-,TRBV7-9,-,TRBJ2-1,CASSPDLGGSSYNEQFF,TGTGCCAGCAGCCCCGATCTGGGGGGTAGCTCCTACAATGAGCAGTTCTTC
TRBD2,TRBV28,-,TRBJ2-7,CASSPPLAGPYEQYF,TGTGCCAGCAGTCCCCCACTAGCGGGGCCCTACGAGCAGTACTTC
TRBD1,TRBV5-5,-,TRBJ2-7,CASSLLGQGAYGQYF,TGTGCCAGCAGCTTATTAGGACAGGGGGCGTATGGGCAGTACTTC
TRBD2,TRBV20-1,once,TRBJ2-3,CSASLAGGPDTQYF,TGCAGTGCTAGTTTAGCGGGAGGGCCAGATACGCAGTATTTT
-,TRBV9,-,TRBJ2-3,CASSKNPTATDTQYF,TGTGCCAGCAGTAAGAACCCGACAGCCACAGATACGCAGTATTTT
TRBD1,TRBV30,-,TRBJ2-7,CAWSVRDRGIYEQYF,TGTGCCTGGAGTGTTCGAGACAGGGGGATATACGAGCAGTACTTC
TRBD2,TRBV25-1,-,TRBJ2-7,CASRDSGRAPYEQYF,TGTGCCAGCCGCGATAGCGGGAGGGCCCCATACGAGCAGTACTTC
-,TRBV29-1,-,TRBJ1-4,CSVGIPANRKTNEKLFF,TGCAGCGTTGGGATCCCAGCCAACAGGAAAACTAATGAAAAACTGTTTTTT
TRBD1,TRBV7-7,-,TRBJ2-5,CASSMTGTGKETQYF,TGTGCTAGCAGTATGACCGGGACAGGGAAAGAGACCCAGTACTTC
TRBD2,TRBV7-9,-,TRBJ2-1,CASSPGTSGRHNEQFF,TGTGCCAGCAGCCCAGGGACTAGCGGGAGGCACAATGAGCAGTTCTTC
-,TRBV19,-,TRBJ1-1,CASSRTPTNRQMGTEAFF,TGTGCCAGTAGTCGAACCCCCACGAACAGACAAATGGGGACTGAAGCTTTCTTT
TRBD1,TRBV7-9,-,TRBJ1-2,CASSFVGQGGPYGYTF,TGTGCCAGCAGCTTCGTCGGACAGGGAGGGCCCTATGGCTACACCTTC
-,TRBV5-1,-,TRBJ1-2,CASSYTDGQGYTF,TGCGCCAGCAGCTACACGGACGGGCAAGGCTACACCTTC
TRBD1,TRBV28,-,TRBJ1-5,CASSLPSTGILNQPQHF,TGTGCCAGCAGTTTACCCTCGACAGGGATACTCAATCAGCCCCAGCATTTT
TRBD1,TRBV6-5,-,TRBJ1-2,CASKRGGGDYGYTF,TGTGCCTCCAAGCGGGGAGGGGGCGACTATGGCTACACCTTC
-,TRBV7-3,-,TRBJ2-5,CASSLTSVPAETQYF,TGTGCCAGCAGCTTAACGTCGGTTCCGGCCGAGACCCAGTACTTC
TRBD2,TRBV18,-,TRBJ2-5,CASSPGAGVETQYF,TGTGCCAGCTCACCAGGAGCGGGAGTGGAGACCCAGTACTTC
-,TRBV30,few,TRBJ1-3,CAWKRDGNTIYF,TGTGCCTGGAAGAGGGATGGAAACACCATATATTTT
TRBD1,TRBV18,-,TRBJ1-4,CASSPPTGSPVEKLFF,TGTGCCAGCTCACCACCGACAGGGTCTCCGGTTGAAAAACTGTTTTTT
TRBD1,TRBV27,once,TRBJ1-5,CASSRTGGSNQPQHF,TGTGCCAGCAGTCGGACAGGGGGCAGCAATCAGCCCCAGCATTTT
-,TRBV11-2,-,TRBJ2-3,CASSLMGSTDTQYF,TGTGCCAGCAGCTTAATGGGGTCGACAGATACGCAGTATTTT
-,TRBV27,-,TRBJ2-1,CARIMGSYYNEQFF,TGTGCCAGAATCATGGGCTCGTACTACAATGAGCAGTTCTTC
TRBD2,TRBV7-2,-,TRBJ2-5,CASSLLAGVETQYF,TGTGCCAGCAGCCTGCTAGCGGGAGTGGAGACCCAGTACTTC
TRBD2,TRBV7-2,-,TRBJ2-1,CASSLGLARYNEQFF,TGTGCCAGCAGTCTCGGACTAGCGAGGTACAATGAGCAGTTCTTC
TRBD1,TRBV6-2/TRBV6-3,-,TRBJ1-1,CASSPQGKNTEAFF,TGTGCCAGCAGTCCACAGGGGAAGAACACTGAAGCTTTCTTT
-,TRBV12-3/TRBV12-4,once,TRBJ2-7,CASSGQLPEQYF,TGTGCCAGCAGCGGACAGCTTCCCGAGCAGTACTTC
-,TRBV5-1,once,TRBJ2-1,CASSLDEPLNNEQFF,TGCGCCAGCAGCTTGGATGAACCACTCAACAATGAGCAGTTCTTC
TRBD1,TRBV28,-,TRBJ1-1,CASSLLGQGGTEAFF,TGTGCCAGCAGTTTATTAGGCCAGGGGGGCACTGAAGCTTTCTTT
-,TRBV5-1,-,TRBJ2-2,CASSLEDPNTGELFF,TGCGCCAGCAGCTTGGAAGATCCGAACACCGGGGAGCTGTTTTTT
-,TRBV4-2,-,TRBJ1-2,CASSQDSGTQYGYTF,TGTGCCAGCAGCCAAGATTCCGGGACACAATATGGCTACACCTTC
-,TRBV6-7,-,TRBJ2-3,CASSYPQGCTDTQYF,TGTGCCAGCAGTTACCCCCAGGGATGCACAGATACGCAGTATTTT
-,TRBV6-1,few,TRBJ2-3,CASSDRWSTDTQYF,TGTGCCAGCAGTGACAGGTGGAGCACAGATACGCAGTATTTT
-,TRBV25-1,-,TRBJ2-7,CASSEEGSPGLGLYEQYF,TGTGCCAGCAGTGAAGAAGGTTCTCCGGGACTCGGCCTCTACGAGCAGTACTTC
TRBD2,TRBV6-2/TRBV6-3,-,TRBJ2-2,CASSYSGGGSTGELFF,TGTGCCAGCAGTTACTCGGGCGGGGGGAGCACCGGGGAGCTGTTTTTT
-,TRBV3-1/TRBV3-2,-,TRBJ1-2,CASSPRNSNYGYTF,TGTGCCAGCAGCCCCAGAAACAGTAACTATGGCTACACCTTC
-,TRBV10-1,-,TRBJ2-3,CASSDLPQGKRTGERRDTQYF,TGCGCCAGCAGTGACCTTCCGCAGGGGAAGAGGACGGGAGAGAGGCGGGATACGCAGTATTTT
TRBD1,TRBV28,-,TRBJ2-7,CASNFGDRGNEQYF,TGTGCCAGCAACTTTGGAGACAGGGGAAACGAGCAGTACTTC